The 21 T cell receptor beta chains below all came from one sample that was sequenced in a study of post-analysis software for immune sequencing data. General study findings and limits: When patients were compared with controls, a handful of TRBV segments were more frequent, TRBV5-6, TRBV5-1 and TRBV20-1 among them.

The antigens for these receptors are not known. Carried by the TCR beta cDNA libraries were unique molecular identifiers. TCRdb ran MiXCR on the PCR reads and lists one entry per CDR3 protein. This table holds about 500,000 distinct CDR3 sequences, nearly 45% found once. Source material: blood. These receptors came from a girl aged 10-17 years with multiple sclerosis.

The chain couples TRBV20-1 to TRBJ2-5, with D hard to call. The J call may not be correct, given that the DNA end is closer to TRBJ2-7. CDR1 and CDR2 from the germline V gene are DFQATT and SNEGSKA (reference sequence). The length of the CDR3 is 13 residues. CDR3 amino acids: CSVKGEQQYEQYF. CDR3 DNA: TGCAGTGTCAAGGGCGAACAGCAATACGAGCAGTACTTC.

This clonotype was observed a single time. This chain links TRBV24-1 with TRBJ2-3; D is possibly TRBD2 (5 bases). This CDR3 is built from 17 residues. CDR1 and CDR2 from the germline V gene are KGHDR and SFDVKD. V was clipped by 1 base and J by 0 bases, with 13 bases between them. The CDR3 coding sequence is TGTGCCACCAGTGATTTAGGTGGCGGGTCTAGCACAGATACGCAGTATTTT. This translates into CATSDLGGGSSTDTQYF.

The rearrangement joins TRBV7-2 to TRBJ2-7; D gene ambiguous. The V end lost 10 bases, the J end lost 6 bases, and 22 bases lay between the germline ends. Looked up from germline, CDR1 is SGHTA and CDR2 is FQGNSA. The CDR3 spans 14 residues. CDR3: CANSQDQTLGEQYF. As DNA, the CDR3 is TGTGCCAACAGTCAGGACCAGACCCTGGGCGAGCAGTACTTC.

This clonotype has a handful of counts. V and J are TRBV20-1 and TRBJ2-5, with D perhaps matching TRBD2 (6 bases). This CDR3 is built from 14 residues. Germline V lookup: CDR1 DFQATT, CDR2 SNEGSKA (reference sequence). V was clipped by 0 bases and J by 11 bases, with 19 bases between them. The CDR3 reads CSARDMRGGVEQYF. Here the CDR3 DNA reads TGCAGTGCTAGAGATATGAGGGGAGGCGTAGAACAGTACTTC.

This clonotype was picked up many times. The rearrangement links TRBV28 to TRBJ2-3, with 12 bases matching TRBD2. In germline, CDR1 is MDHEN, CDR2 SYDVKM. CDR3 length: 20 amino acids. V dropped 2 bases and J dropped 0; count of bases not matched to a gene: 12. The CDR3 protein is CASSLHATSGSGYSTDTQYF. The CDR3 coding sequence is TGTGCCAGCAGTTTACACGCGACTAGCGGGAGCGGTTATAGCACAGATACGCAGTATTTT.

V is TRBV12-3 or TRBV12-4 and J is TRBJ2-6; D gene uncertain. The CDR3 loop spans 18 amino acids. Trimming removed 6 bases at V and 0 bases at J, with 18 bases between. The CDR3 loop is CASSQNRVGNSGANVLTF. CDR3 in DNA: TGTGCCAGCAGCCAGAATCGGGTGGGCAACTCTGGGGCCAACGTCCTGACTTTC.

This clonotype was seen a few times. V usage is TRBV4-1 and J usage is TRBJ2-6; TRBD1 is a possible D gene (5 bases). V gave up 0 bases and J gave up 0 bases, with 18 bases separating them. The germline CDR1 and CDR2 sequences are MGHRA and YSYEKL. The CDR3 is 20 residues long. Here the CDR3 reads CASSQDFPDIPFSGANVLTF. CDR3 coding DNA: TGCGCCAGCAGCCAAGATTTCCCGGACATACCTTTCTCTGGGGCCAACGTCCTGACTTTC.

The rearrangement links TRBV27 to TRBJ2-7; TRBD1 might be the D (6 bases). Germline CDR1 reads MNHEY; CDR2 reads SMNVEV (reference sequence). V was trimmed by 8 bases and J by 2 bases, leaving 16 bases between them. The CDR3 is 14 residues long. CDR3 in amino acids: CASLGTRFPYEQYF. The CDR3 bases are TGTGCCAGCCTCGGGACAAGATTTCCCTACGAGCAGTACTTC.

J is TRBJ2-1 and V is TRBV9; D is undetermined. Germline V gene sequence: CDR1 SGDLS, CDR2 YYNGEE. Between the trimmed V and J ends, which lost 7 bases and 8 bases, there was a span of 4 bases. This CDR3 has 9 residues. The CDR3 region has the DNA TGTGCCAGCGGACATGAGCAGTTCTTC. It is translated as CASGHEQFF.

This clonotype was detected only once. V and J are TRBV12-3 or TRBV12-4 and TRBJ2-7; no clear D. V dropped 6 bases and J dropped 2 bases, with 14 bases sitting between them. CDR3 size: 14 residues. CDR3 in amino acids: CASSLIPDTYEQYF. The CDR3 DNA reads as TGTGCCAGCAGCCTCATCCCAGACACCTACGAGCAGTACTTC.

V is TRBV21-1 and J is TRBJ2-3. TRBV21-1 is a documented pseudogene. CDR3 length: 16 residues. The CDR3 nucleotides read TGTGCCAGCAGCAAAGAGGCAGCCTCGAGCACAGATACGCAGTATTTT. Translation gives CASSKEAASSTDTQYF.

This clonotype has just a few counts. J is TRBJ2-5 and V is TRBV5-1; no clear D. Per germline, CDR1 SGHRS and CDR2 YFSETQ. CDR3 length equals 14 residues. With 4 bases removed from V and 4 bases from J, the gap between germline ends came to 14 bases. CDR3 sequence: CASSPLARRETQYF. CDR3 nucleotide sequence: TGCGCCAGCAGCCCCTTAGCCAGACGAGAGACCCAGTACTTC.

The chain is built from TRBV29-1 and TRBJ2-5, with D perhaps matching TRBD1 (6 bases). The assigned J gene may be wrong: the sequence end matches TRBJ2-7 better. This CDR3 is 14 amino acids long. Germline V gives CDR1 SQVTM, CDR2 ANQGSEA. The CDR3 sequence: CSVEAPGTSYEQYF. DNA for the CDR3: TGCAGCGTTGAAGCCCCCGGGACAAGCTACGAGCAGTACTTC.

The chain is built from TRBV13 and TRBJ2-3; D ambiguous. Trimming left V 3 bases short and J 2 bases short, with 6 bases between. Germline V CDR1 and CDR2: PRHDT, FYEKMQ (reference sequence). The CDR3 totals 13 residues. The CDR3 loop is CASSFRDTDTQYF. The CDR3 DNA follows: TGTGCCAGCAGCTTTAGAGACACAGATACGCAGTATTTT.

The J gene is TRBJ2-1, the V gene TRBV25-1; TRBD2 might be the D (6 bases). The CDR3 spans 17 residues. V was shortened by 6 bases and J by 2 bases, with 20 bases between the two germline ends. Germline V gene sequence: CDR1 MGHDK, CDR2 SYGVNS. The CDR3 DNA follows: TGTGCCAGCAGCCCCGGGGGAATCGGGAGACCCTACAATGAGCAGTTCTTC. This codes for CASSPGGIGRPYNEQFF.

This clonotype was detected a few times. The genes are TRBV5-1 and TRBJ2-5, with 9 positions matching TRBD2. CDR1 is SGHRS and CDR2 is YFSETQ in the germline V gene. Trimming cost V 0 bases and J 5 bases; bases outside gene matches: 5. The CDR3 totals 15 residues. The CDR3 is CASSLGSSGTETQYF. The DNA for the CDR3 is TGCGCCAGCAGCTTGGGGTCTAGCGGGACGGAGACCCAGTACTTC. Complete variable domain (other parts from reference TRBV5-1 and TRBJ2-5): KAGVTQTPRYLIKTRGQQVTLSCSPISGHRSVSWYQQTPGQGLQFLFEYFSETQRNKGNFPGRFSGRQFSNSRSEMNVSTLELGDSALYLCASSLGSSGTETQYFGPGTRLLVL.

The rearrangement links TRBV7-2 to TRBJ2-3, with TRBD2 matching 8 bases. The CDR3 is 16 residues long. CDR1 and CDR2 (germline): SGHTA, FQGNSA. V shed 5 bases, J shed 0 bases, and the junction held 7 bases outside the gene matches. The CDR3 bases are TGTGCCAGCAGCCCGGGGGGGTACCCTAGCACAGATACGCAGTATTTT. Translation: CASSPGGYPSTDTQYF.

The J gene is TRBJ2-3, the V gene TRBV29-1; 8 bases are a match to TRBD1. This CDR3 has 13 residues. The V and J ends lost 5 bases and 4 bases, in that order; junction bases with no gene match: 5. Germline values: CDR1 SQVTM, CDR2 ANQGSEA. CDR3 DNA: TGCAGCGTTACAGGGGGAGCCTCAGATACGCAGTATTTT. Residues: CSVTGGASDTQYF.

Worth noting for this clonotype: Germline and junction disagree at one end, which may indicate a read error. The rearrangement joins TRBV12-3 or TRBV12-4 to TRBJ2-3, with D unclear. The CDR3 is made up of 13 amino acids. The CDR3, as DNA: TGTGCCAGCAGTTATCAGAGCACAGATATGCAGTATTTT. Amino acids: CASSYQSTDMQYF.

V usage is TRBV6-4 and J usage is TRBJ2-6; maybe TRBD1 (6 bases). The germline CDR1 and CDR2 sequences are MRHNA and SNTAGT. The germline V and J ends were trimmed by 3 bases and 2 bases, with 8 bases remaining between them. The CDR3 is made up of 15 amino acids. CDR3: CASSEQGPGANVLTF. CDR3 coding DNA: TGTGCCAGCAGTGAACAGGGACCTGGGGCCAACGTCCTGACTTTC.

The chain has TRBV5-1 and TRBJ2-7, with TRBD2 matching 7 bases. Germline CDR1 is SGHRS and CDR2 is YFSETQ. The CDR3 extends over 12 amino acids. Unmatched junction bases numbered 3, after V lost 4 bases and J lost 5 bases. CDR3 residues: CASSNRGDEQYF. CDR3 coding DNA: TGCGCCAGCAGCAACCGGGGGGACGAGCAGTACTTC.